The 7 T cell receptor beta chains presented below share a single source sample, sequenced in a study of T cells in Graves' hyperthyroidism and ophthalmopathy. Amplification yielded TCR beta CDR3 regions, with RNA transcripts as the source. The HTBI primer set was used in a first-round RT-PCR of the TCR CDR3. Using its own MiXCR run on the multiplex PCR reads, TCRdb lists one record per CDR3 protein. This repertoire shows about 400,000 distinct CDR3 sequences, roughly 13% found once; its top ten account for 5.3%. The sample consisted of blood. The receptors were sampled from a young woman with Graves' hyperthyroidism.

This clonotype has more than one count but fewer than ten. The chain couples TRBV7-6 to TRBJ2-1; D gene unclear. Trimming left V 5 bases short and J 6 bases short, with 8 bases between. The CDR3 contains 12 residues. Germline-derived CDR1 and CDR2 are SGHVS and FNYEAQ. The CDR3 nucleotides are TGTGCCAGCAGCGCTTTCGTCAATGAGCAGTTCTTC. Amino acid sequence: CASSAFVNEQFF.

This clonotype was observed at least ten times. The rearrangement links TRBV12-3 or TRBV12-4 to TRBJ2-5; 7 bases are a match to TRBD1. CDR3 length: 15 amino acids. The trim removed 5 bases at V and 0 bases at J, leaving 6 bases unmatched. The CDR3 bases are TGTGCCAGCAGTCAACAGGGGCGCAACCAAGAGACCCAGTACTTC. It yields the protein CASSQQGRNQETQYF.

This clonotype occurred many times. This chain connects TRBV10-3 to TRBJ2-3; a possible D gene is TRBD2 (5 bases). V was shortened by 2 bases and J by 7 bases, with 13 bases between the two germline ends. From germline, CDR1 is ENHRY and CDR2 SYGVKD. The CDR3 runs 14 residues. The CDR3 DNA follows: TGTGCCATCAGTGAGGCGATGTCGGGGAATACGCAGTATTTT. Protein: CAISEAMSGNTQYF.

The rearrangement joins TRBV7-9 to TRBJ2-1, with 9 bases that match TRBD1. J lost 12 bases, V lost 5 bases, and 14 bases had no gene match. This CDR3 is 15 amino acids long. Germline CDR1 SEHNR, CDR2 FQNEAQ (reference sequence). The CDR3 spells CASSHSRDREGGQFF. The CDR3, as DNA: TGTGCCAGCAGCCACAGCCGGGACAGGGAAGGGGGGCAGTTCTTC.

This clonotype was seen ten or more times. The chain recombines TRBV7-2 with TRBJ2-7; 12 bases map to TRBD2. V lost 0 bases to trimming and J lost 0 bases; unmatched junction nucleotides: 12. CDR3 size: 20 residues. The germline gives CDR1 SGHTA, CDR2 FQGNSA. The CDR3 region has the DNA TGTGCCAGCAGCTTAGCGGACAGGTGGACTAGCGGGAACCTCTCCTACGAGCAGTACTTC. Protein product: CASSLADRWTSGNLSYEQYF.

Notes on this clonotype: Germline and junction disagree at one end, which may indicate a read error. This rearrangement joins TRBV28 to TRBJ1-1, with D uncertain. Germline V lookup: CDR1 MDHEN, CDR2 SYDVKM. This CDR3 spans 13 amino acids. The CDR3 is CASGLIRPREAFF. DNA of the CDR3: TGTGCCAGCGGTTTAATCAGGCCTAGGGAAGCTTTCTTT. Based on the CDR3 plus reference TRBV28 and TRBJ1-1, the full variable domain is DVKVTQSSRYLVKRTGEKVFLECVQDMDHENMFWYRQDPGLGLRLIYFSYDVKMKEKGDIPEGYSVSREKKERFSLILESASTNQTSMYLCASGLIRPREAFFGQGTRLTVV.

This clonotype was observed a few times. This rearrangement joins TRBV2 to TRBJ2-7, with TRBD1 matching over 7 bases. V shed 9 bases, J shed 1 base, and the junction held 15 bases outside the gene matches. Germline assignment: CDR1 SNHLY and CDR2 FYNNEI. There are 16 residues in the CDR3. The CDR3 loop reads CASSIPSGQASYEQYF. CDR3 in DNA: TGTGCCAGTAGTATACCCTCCGGACAGGCGTCCTACGAGCAGTACTTC.